This record looks at one T cell receptor beta chain sequence and its context. Its antigen is unknown. These data belong to a study of blood T cells in healthy people across ages. Overall study findings and caveats: With age, beta diversity per million T cells declined roughly linearly, significantly by 30 to 50. Naive and antigen-experienced cells were not separated, limiting conclusive comparison. Long-lived donors had more naive CD4+ cells and higher diversity than aged donors.

Samples each yielded at least 6 micrograms of total RNA. This CDR3 is 14 amino acids long. Germline-derived CDR1 and CDR2 are DFQATT and SNEGSKA (reference sequence). V lost 3 bases to trimming and J lost 7 bases, with 15 bases between them. Alongside a J-beta primer mix, a sample-barcoded 5' primer served in a second PCR lasting about 6 to 12 cycles. TCRdb redid the calling of the 5' RACE reads with MiXCR, one entry per CDR3 protein. The sample has 2 million or so distinct CDR3 sequences, 49% seen once. Input material: blood. This clonotype was sampled from a woman aged 40 to 50 in good health. The rearrangement uses TRBV20-1 and TRBJ1-4; the D is unclear. CDR3 region: CSARASGLGEKLFF. The CDR3 bases are TGCAGTGCTAGGGCGAGCGGTTTAGGTGAAAAACTGTTTTTT.